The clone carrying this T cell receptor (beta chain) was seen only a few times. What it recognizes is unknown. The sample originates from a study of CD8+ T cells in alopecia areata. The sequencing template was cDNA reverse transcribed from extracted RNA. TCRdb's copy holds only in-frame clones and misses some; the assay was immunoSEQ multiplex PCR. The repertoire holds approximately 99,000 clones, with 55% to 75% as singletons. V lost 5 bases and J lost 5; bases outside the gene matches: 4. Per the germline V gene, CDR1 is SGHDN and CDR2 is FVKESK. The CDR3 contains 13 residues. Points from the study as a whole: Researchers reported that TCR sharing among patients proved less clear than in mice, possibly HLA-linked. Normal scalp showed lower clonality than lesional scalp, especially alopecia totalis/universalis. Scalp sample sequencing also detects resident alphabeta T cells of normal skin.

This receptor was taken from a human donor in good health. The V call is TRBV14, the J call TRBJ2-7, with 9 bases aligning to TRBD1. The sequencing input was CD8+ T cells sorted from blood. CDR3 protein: CASSEDRGNEQYF. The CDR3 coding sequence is TGTGCCAGCAGCGAGGACAGGGGCAACGAGCAGTACTTC.